Presented here are 26 T cell receptor beta chains from one specimen sequenced in a study of OX40 agonist ivuxolimab in advanced cancers. Libraries were prepared by immunoSEQ multiplex PCR; TCRdb keeps only in-frame clonotypes and omits some of them. The data hold some 57,000 clones, with approximately 81% observed a single time. Specimen: CD4+ or CD8+ T cells sorted from blood, collected in a trial of the OX40 agonist ivuxolimab. Receptor source: an adult with an advanced solid tumor such as melanoma, head and neck, liver or kidney cancer.

The chain recombines TRBV7-2 with TRBJ2-1; 9 bases line up with TRBD2. CDR3 length: 15 amino acids. Germline CDR1 SGHTA, CDR2 FQGNSA. V lost 6 bases to trimming and J lost 4 bases; unmatched junction nucleotides: 7. CDR3 nucleotide sequence: TGTGCCAGCAGTAAAACTAGCGGGTTGTACAATGAGCAGTTCTTC. Translating gives CASSKTSGLYNEQFF.

V usage is TRBV7-9 and J usage is TRBJ1-2; maybe TRBD1 (6 bases). The germline V gene has CDR1 SEHNR and CDR2 FQNEAQ (reference sequence). The V end lost 1 base, the J end lost 8 bases, and 8 bases lay between the germline ends. The CDR3 extends over 12 amino acids. CDR3 region: CASSLGQVGYTF. In DNA, the CDR3 is TGTGCCAGCAGCTTAGGACAGGTGGGCTACACCTTC.

J is TRBJ1-1 and V is TRBV4-2; no clear D. The CDR3 is 14 residues long. V was shortened by 1 base and J by 3 bases, with 9 bases between the two germline ends. Germline-derived CDR1 and CDR2 are LGHNA and YNFKEQ. CDR3 amino acids: CASSQGQTDTEAFF. The CDR3, as DNA: TGTGCCAGCAGCCAAGGGCAGACTGACACTGAAGCTTTCTTT.

The chain links TRBV6-1 to TRBJ2-2; the match to TRBD2 covers 7 bases. Losses at the gene ends were 6 bases for V and 5 bases for J; bases not matched to a gene: 9. Germline lookup yields CDR1 MNHNS and CDR2 SASEGT. The CDR3 is 15 amino acids. CDR3 residues: CASSAAGLTTGELFF. CDR3 nucleotide sequence: TGTGCCAGCAGCGCCGCGGGACTAACAACCGGGGAGCTGTTTTTT.

The chain employs TRBV27 and TRBJ2-1; 8 bases are shared with TRBD2. V was clipped by 2 bases and J by 8 bases; unmatched bases: 5. The germline CDR1 and CDR2 sequences are MNHEY and SMNVEV (reference sequence). This CDR3 contains 14 residues. The CDR3 spells CASSLGSGGHEQFF. CDR3 in DNA: TGTGCCAGCAGTTTAGGGTCGGGAGGGCATGAGCAGTTCTTC.

The rearrangement links TRBV19 to TRBJ1-2; 8 bases agree with TRBD1. Germline V CDR1 and CDR2: LNHDA, SQIVND (reference sequence). This CDR3 has 15 amino acids. V shed 5 bases and J 4 bases; nucleotides not matched to a gene: 9. The CDR3 region has the DNA TGTGCCAGTAGTCTCCGGGACAGGACACTCTATGGCTACACCTTC. Translation gives CASSLRDRTLYGYTF.

The V gene is TRBV5-1, the J gene TRBJ2-3; 8 nucleotides agree with TRBD2. The CDR3 is 16 amino acids. The ends lost 0 bases at V and 0 bases at J; junction bases unmatched: 3. CDR1 and CDR2 from the germline V gene are SGHRS and YFSETQ. CDR3 nucleotide sequence: TGCGCCAGCAGCTTGGTCGCGGGGGGAAGCACAGATACGCAGTATTTT. Translating gives CASSLVAGGSTDTQYF.

V usage is TRBV28 and J usage is TRBJ1-5; D is undetermined. CDR1 and CDR2 (germline): MDHEN, SYDVKM. Trimming removed 3 bases from V and 7 bases from J, with 13 bases in between. The CDR3 spans 14 residues. CDR3 residues: CASSFVERRQPQHF. In nucleotides, the CDR3 is TGTGCCAGCAGTTTTGTCGAGAGACGGCAGCCCCAGCATTTT.

The chain has TRBV11-2 and TRBJ2-7, with 16 bases matching TRBD2. After removal of 5 bases from V and 5 bases from J, the junction contained 12 bases not matched to a gene. CDR3 length: 18 amino acids. Germline V CDR1 and CDR2: SGHAT, FQNNGV. CDR3 in DNA: TGTGCCAGCAGCGCCCCCGGGACTAGCGGGAGGGCAAGCAACGAGCAGTACTTC. It translates to CASSAPGTSGRASNEQYF.

The rearrangement links TRBV29-1 to TRBJ2-7; TRBD2 might be the D (5 bases). Trimming removed 5 bases from V and 3 bases from J, with 11 bases in between. The CDR3 loop spans 12 amino acids. The V gene's germline CDR1 is SQVTM and CDR2 ANQGSEA. The CDR3 nucleotides read TGCAGCGTTCGCGGGCCGTTCTACGAGCAGTACTTC. This codes for CSVRGPFYEQYF.

This sequence joins TRBV5-4 and TRBJ1-3; a weak D match, TRBD1 (6 bases). Germline-derived CDR1 and CDR2 are SGHNT and YYREEE (reference sequence). CDR3 size: 14 residues. Trimming shortened V by 4 bases and J by 4 bases, and 12 bases separated the two germline ends. In DNA form, the CDR3 reads TGTGCCAGCAGCACCGGGACACTCGGAAACACCATATATTTT. It codes for CASSTGTLGNTIYF.

This clone was seen once. The rearrangement uses TRBV9 and TRBJ2-1, with D possibly TRBD1 on 5 matching bases. The CDR3 has 13 amino acids. Germline CDR1 SGDLS, CDR2 YYNGEE. V was trimmed by 0 bases and J by 7 bases, leaving 8 bases between them. The CDR3 reads CASSVEGENEQFF. CDR3 nucleotide sequence: TGTGCCAGCAGCGTAGAAGGGGAAAATGAGCAGTTCTTC. Full variable domain (outside the CDR3, taken from reference TRBV9 and TRBJ2-1): DSGVTQTPKHLITATGQRVTLRCSPRSGDLSVYWYQQSLDQGLQFLIQYYNGEERAKGNILERFSAQQFPDLHSELNLSSLELGDSALYFCASSVEGENEQFFGPGTRLTVL.

The chain combines TRBV28 with TRBJ2-7; 14 bases are a match to TRBD2. The CDR3 contains 17 residues. The germline CDR1 and CDR2 sequences are MDHEN and SYDVKM. J gave up 1 base and V 0 bases, and 2 bases lay outside the gene matches. The DNA for the CDR3 is TGTGCCAGCAGTTTATGGGGACTAGCGGGAGAGTCCTACGAGCAGTACTTC. This sequence encodes CASSLWGLAGESYEQYF.

CDR3 coding DNA: TGTGCCAGCAGTGAAAACAGGGGGAATGAAAAACTGTTTTTT. Translated: CASSENRGNEKLFF. The chain links TRBV6-1 to TRBJ1-4; TRBD1 aligns across 8 bases. The CDR3 extends over 14 amino acids. Germline values: CDR1 MNHNS, CDR2 SASEGT. Trimming at V came to 2 bases and at J to 5 bases, leaving 1 base not matched to a gene.

This clone was found once. V usage is TRBV6-1 and J usage is TRBJ2-7; either TRBD1 or TRBD2 may supply D (6 bases each). CDR1 and CDR2 (germline): MNHNS, SASEGT. V was pared by 7 bases and J by 0 bases, with 13 bases between. This CDR3 comprises 14 residues. The CDR3 nucleotides read TGTGCCAGCAAGGGGGGACTCAGCTCCTACGAGCAGTACTTC. Protein sequence: CASKGGLSSYEQYF.

This chain links TRBV19 with TRBJ2-7; 8 bases agree with TRBD2. CDR3 length: 14 residues. The ends lost 5 bases at V and 0 bases at J; junction bases unmatched: 3. CDR1 is LNHDA and CDR2 is SQIVND in the germline V gene (reference sequence). This CDR3 is CASSPGLDSYEQYF. In DNA form, the CDR3 reads TGTGCCAGTAGTCCGGGACTAGACTCCTACGAGCAGTACTTC.

The rearrangement joins TRBV7-2 to TRBJ2-3; D may be TRBD1 (5 bases). Trimming stripped 5 bases from V and 3 bases from J, with 12 bases between. The CDR3 has 14 residues. Germline lookup yields CDR1 SGHTA and CDR2 FQGNSA. The CDR3 loop reads CASSPQGLTDTQYF. CDR3 coding DNA: TGTGCCAGCAGCCCCCAGGGTCTAACAGATACGCAGTATTTT.

Only one count was recorded for this clone. This chain uses TRBV30 with TRBJ2-1; TRBD2 matches at 8 bases. CDR1 and CDR2 from the germline V gene are GTSNPN and SVGIG (reference sequence). Germline trimming cut 3 bases from V and 5 bases from J; bases unmatched to any gene: 6. This CDR3 is 14 amino acids long. In DNA, the CDR3 is TGTGCCTGGAGCCCTAGCGGGTGGGACAATGAGCAGTTCTTC. Translating gives CAWSPSGWDNEQFF. Filled out from reference TRBV30 and TRBJ2-1, the complete variable domain reads SQTIHQWPATLVQPVGSPLSLECTVEGTSNPNLYWYRQAAGRGLQLLFYSVGIGQISSEVPQNLSASRPQDRQFILSSKKLLLSDSGFYLCAWSPSGWDNEQFFGPGTRLTVL.

This clone was counted once. This chain uses TRBV6-4 with TRBJ2-2, with a possible D match to TRBD1 (5 bases). The CDR3 length is 15 residues. Deletions cut 5 bases from V and 6 bases from J, with 16 bases between. The V gene's germline CDR1 is MRHNA and CDR2 SNTAGT. CDR3 in amino acids: CASSMQGVNPGELFF. In DNA, the CDR3 is TGTGCCAGCAGTATGCAGGGTGTTAATCCCGGGGAGCTGTTTTTT.

The V and J genes are TRBV2 and TRBJ2-1; D not resolved. CDR3 size: 11 residues. V dropped 4 bases and J dropped 7 bases, with 5 bases sitting between them. Germline-derived CDR1 and CDR2 are SNHLY and FYNNEI. CDR3 region: CASSVSNEQFF. DNA of the CDR3: TGTGCCAGCAGTGTTAGTAATGAGCAGTTCTTC.

The chain carries TRBV19 and TRBJ2-3; a weak D match, TRBD2 (5 bases). CDR1 is LNHDA, CDR2 SQIVND, per germline (reference sequence). CDR3 size: 15 residues. Trimming removed 4 bases from V and 4 bases from J, with 15 bases in between. The CDR3 is CASSSPGKSADTQYF. CDR3 DNA: TGTGCCAGTAGTAGCCCGGGGAAGAGCGCAGATACGCAGTATTTT.

This clone was observed a handful of times. Other DNA sequences in the sample encode the same CDR3. The chain uses TRBV7-2 and TRBJ2-7; the match to TRBD2 covers 12 bases. Per the germline V gene, CDR1 is SGHTA and CDR2 is FQGNSA. V lost 5 bases to trimming and J lost 5 bases; unmatched junction nucleotides: 4. The CDR3 consists of 14 residues. CDR3 sequence (DNA): TGTGCCAGCAGCCCCCGACTAGCGGGAGACGAGCAGTACTTC. Translating it yields CASSPRLAGDEQYF.

The chain uses TRBV6-6 and TRBJ1-2; D might be TRBD1 (5 bases). This CDR3 has 13 amino acids. Trimming took off 7 bases at V and 3 bases at J, with 12 bases between the two ends. Looked up from germline, CDR1 is MNHNY and CDR2 is SVGAGI (reference sequence). The CDR3 reads CASTQGVYYGYTF. In DNA form, the CDR3 reads TGTGCCAGCACGCAGGGTGTCTACTATGGCTACACCTTC.

The chain carries TRBV10-3 and TRBJ1-5; D is possibly TRBD1 (6 bases). The ends were cut back, 2 bases at V and 5 bases at J, with 10 bases in the middle. CDR1 and CDR2 from the germline V gene are ENHRY and SYGVKD. CDR3 length equals 14 residues. In DNA, the CDR3 is TGTGCCATCAGTGAGGGACAGAAACATCAGCCCCAGCATTTT. Protein: CAISEGQKHQPQHF.

The chain links TRBV7-9 to TRBJ2-3; 8 bases line up with TRBD1. From germline, CDR1 is SEHNR and CDR2 FQNEAQ (reference sequence). The CDR3 has 13 residues. J was trimmed by 8 bases and V by 5 bases; bases with no gene match: 6. For the CDR3, the DNA is TGTGCCAGCAGCCTATACGACAGGGGTACGCAGTATTTT. Translation: CASSLYDRGTQYF.

The V call is TRBV19, the J call TRBJ2-5; 8 positions match TRBD1. CDR3 length: 14 residues. Germline-derived CDR1 and CDR2 are LNHDA and SQIVND (reference sequence). Unmatched junction bases numbered 5, after V lost 5 bases and J lost 3 bases. This CDR3 is CASSRYRGEETQYF. The CDR3 coding sequence is TGTGCCAGTAGTCGGTACAGGGGGGAAGAGACCCAGTACTTC.